This entry features one TCR beta chain sequence. Its antigen target is currently unknown. Base-call qualities are not available, and no considerably larger clone is one nucleotide away. The entry originates in a study of T cell changes during pregnancy in multiple sclerosis (dated by TCRdb to between 2018 and 2021). About the full investigation: Changes in the T cell repertoire over the course of pregnancy were examined in this study in women with multiple sclerosis.

Library preparation employed the immunoSEQ multiplex PCR assay. Drawn from immuneACCESS, this table holds only the in-frame rearrangements with V and J called that TCRdb kept. Clones are partly lost; checked studies trace under half to an unresolved V gene and leave the rest unexplained. The sample contains roughly 41,000 clones, roughly nine tenths of them found a single time. The ten largest clones take up about 0.6% of the sample. CDR1 and CDR2, looked up from the germline V gene, are SGDLS and YYNGEE. Its CDR3 holds 16 amino acids, cysteine through phenylalanine. The entry retains the CDR3 DNA only, 48 bases that are in frame from base 1. After removal of 0 bases from V and 5 bases from J, the junction retains 8 bases not matched to a gene.

The material sequenced was CD4+ T cells from peripheral blood mononuclear cells, taken in the first trimester of pregnancy. The rearrangement joined TRBV9 to TRBJ2-1; 7 middle bases align to TRBD2. The sequence was collected from a female donor with multiple sclerosis, enrolled in a pregnancy study. The CDR3 protein is CASSVALAGVDNEQFF. The sequenced DNA is TGTGCCAGCAGCGTAGCGCTGGCGGGGGTCGACAATGAGCAGTTCTTC.